A selection of T cell receptor beta chains follows, all from one sample in a study of T cells in Graves' hyperthyroidism and ophthalmopathy. Each CDR3 protein is one row after TCRdb ran MiXCR on the multiplex PCR reads. Among some 500,000 distinct CDR3 sequences listed, over 13% were seen once. Sequences were obtained from blood. The receptor set was obtained from a woman under 30 with Graves' hyperthyroidism. The CDR3 runs from the conserved cysteine through the conserved F or W.

CDR3 length | J gene | V gene | CDR3 protein
15 | TRBJ2-3 | TRBV19 | CASSIGSTDTDTQYF
12 | TRBJ2-2 | TRBV24-1 | CATSTNTGELFF
14 | TRBJ2-5 | TRBV28 | CASRTQGREETQYF
17 | TRBJ2-3 | TRBV5-1 | CASSTPVYIRGTDTQYF
14 | TRBJ2-1 | TRBV5-8 | CASSLGTTSNEQFF
15 | TRBJ2-7 | TRBV19 | CASSIAAGTNYEQYF
14 | TRBJ1-1 | TRBV5-1 | CASSHGGLNTEAFF
16 | TRBJ2-4 | TRBV6-1 | CASTPRGGLAKNIQYF
12 | TRBJ1-2 | TRBV30 | CAWSPDNYGYTF
18 | TRBJ1-3 | TRBV11-2 | CASSPGGRISDSGNTIYF
16 | TRBJ2-2 | TRBV11-2 | CASTPEGDRGTGELFF
12 | TRBJ2-1 | TRBV6-2/TRBV6-3 | CASSYPIDEQFF
16 | TRBJ1-5 | TRBV9 | CASSVSCKSRNQPQHF
14 | TRBJ2-3 | TRBV19 | CASKTEAGKDTQYF
13 | TRBJ2-7 | TRBV12-3/TRBV12-4 | CASSFQRAYEQYF
14 | TRBJ1-1 | TRBV5-1 | CASSSGTQDTEAFF
15 | TRBJ2-7 | TRBV7-6 | CASSLNTGITYEQYF
11 | TRBJ2-2 | TRBV13 | CASSLYQELFF
14 | TRBJ2-2 | TRBV5-1 | CASSSQANTGELFF
16 | TRBJ2-3 | TRBV20-1 | CSASRTLDSQTDTQYF
17 | TRBJ1-6 | TRBV28 | CASRGQGFSSYNSPLHF
15 | TRBJ2-2 | TRBV5-1 | CASSLRDRETGELFF
13 | TRBJ1-1 | TRBV2 | CASEEVMNTEAFF
14 | TRBJ2-2 | TRBV28 | CASSAGLNTGELFF
13 | TRBJ1-1 | TRBV5-4 | CASSRPENTEAFF
14 | TRBJ2-7 | TRBV20-1 | CSAKAGGLNHEQYF
15 | TRBJ2-1 | TRBV20-1 | CSAREWLVRRDEQFF
16 | TRBJ2-6 | TRBV12-3/TRBV12-4 | CASSPGQGSGANVLTF
14 | TRBJ2-2 | TRBV18 | CASSPPTPPGELFF
14 | TRBJ1-4 | TRBV3-1 | CASSQGQGGEKLFF
15 | TRBJ1-1 | TRBV5-1 | CASSGTVGGTTEAFF
13 | TRBJ2-7 | TRBV5-6 | CASSPGVSYEQYF
15 | TRBJ2-5 | TRBV20-1 | CSARDPSGRQETQYF
13 | TRBJ2-7 | TRBV11-3 | CASSLEVGYEQYF
16 | TRBJ2-1 | TRBV6-2/TRBV6-3 | CASSYGQGNFYNEQFF
14 | TRBJ1-5 | TRBV28 | CASRAPGVGQPQHF
17 | TRBJ2-3 | TRBV6-1 | CASSDLFRAGASDTQYF
14 | TRBJ1-5 | TRBV10-1 | CASSPDRMDQPQHF
14 | TRBJ1-2 | TRBV6-1 | CASSADRVGYGYTF
14 | TRBJ2-7 | TRBV19 | CASSHAGLAYEQYF
14 | TRBJ1-2 | TRBV19 | CASSIAPANYGYTF
16 | TRBJ2-7 | TRBV7-2 | CASIDPGQGLKDEQYF
13 | TRBJ2-1 | TRBV13 | CASMSGSYNEQFF